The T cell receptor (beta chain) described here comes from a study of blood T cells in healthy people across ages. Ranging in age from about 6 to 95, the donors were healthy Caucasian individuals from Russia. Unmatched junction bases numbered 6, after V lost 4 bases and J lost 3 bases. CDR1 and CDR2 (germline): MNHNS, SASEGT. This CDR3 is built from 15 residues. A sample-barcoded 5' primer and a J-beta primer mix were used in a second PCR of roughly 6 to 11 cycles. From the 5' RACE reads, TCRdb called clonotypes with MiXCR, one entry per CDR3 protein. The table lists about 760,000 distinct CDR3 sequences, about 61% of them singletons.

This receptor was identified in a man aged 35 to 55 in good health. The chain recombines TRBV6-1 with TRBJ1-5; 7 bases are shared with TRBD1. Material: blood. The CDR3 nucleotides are TGTGCCAGCAGTGTGTTGGACAGGCCCAATCAGCCCCAGCATTTT. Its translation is CASSVLDRPNQPQHF.